The rows below give T cell receptor beta chains drawn from one sample of a study of naive and memory T cell subsets. TCRdb independently ran MiXCR on the 5' RACE reads; one entry per CDR3 protein. Of about 62,000 distinct CDR3 sequences listed, approximately 8% were seen once; the top ten hold under 25%. These receptors were collected from a female donor in good health. CDR3s include the opening cysteine and the closing phenylalanine or tryptophan.

v_call	j_call	cdr3_aa
TRBV7-2	TRBJ1-6	CASSSGTGISPLHF
TRBV5-1	TRBJ2-1	CASSTQGAEQFF
TRBV6-1	TRBJ2-7	CASSEQNYEQYF
TRBV9	TRBJ1-1	CASSVGTGAKTEAFF
TRBV7-9	TRBJ2-5	CASRSQGDGRETQYF
TRBV7-2	TRBJ1-5	CAGSVQGVSNQPQHF
TRBV20-1	TRBJ2-7	CSARGPWGSEQYF
TRBV5-4	TRBJ1-2	CASSPPGGGYGYTF
TRBV7-8	TRBJ1-5	CASSLDSLAYSNQPQHF
TRBV28	TRBJ2-1	CASSSDGHGVDEQFF
TRBV20-1	TRBJ1-3	CSARVLDGAGNTIYF
TRBV5-4	TRBJ2-5	CASSLEGMAGETQYF
TRBV28	TRBJ1-5	CASMNRFNQPQHF
TRBV2	TRBJ1-4	CASRGPTNEKLFF